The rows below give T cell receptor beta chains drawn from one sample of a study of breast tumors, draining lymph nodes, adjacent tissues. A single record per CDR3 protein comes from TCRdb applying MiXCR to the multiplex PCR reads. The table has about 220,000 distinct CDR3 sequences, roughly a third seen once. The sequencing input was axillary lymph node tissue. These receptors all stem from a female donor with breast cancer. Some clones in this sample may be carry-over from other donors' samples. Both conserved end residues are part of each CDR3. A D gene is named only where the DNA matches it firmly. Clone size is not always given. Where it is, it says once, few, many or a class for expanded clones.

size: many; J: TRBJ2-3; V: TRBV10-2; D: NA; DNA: TGCGCCGCGCGGAGGGGGGGCAGGGACACAGATGCGCAGTATTTT; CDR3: CAARRGGRDTDAQYF
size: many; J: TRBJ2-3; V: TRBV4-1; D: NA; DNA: TGCGCCAGCAGCCAAGCCGGGACCGGGGCTAGCACAGATACGCAGTATTTT; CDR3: CASSQAGTGASTDTQYF
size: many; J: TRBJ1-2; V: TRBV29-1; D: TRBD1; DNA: TGCAGCGTTGCCCGGACAGGGAGAGATGTTAGGGGCTACACCTTC; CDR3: CSVARTGRDVRGYTF
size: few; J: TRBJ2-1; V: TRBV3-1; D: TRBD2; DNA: TGTGCCAGCAGCCCCCCGACTAGCGGGCGCAATGAGCAGTTCTTC; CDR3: CASSPPTSGRNEQFF
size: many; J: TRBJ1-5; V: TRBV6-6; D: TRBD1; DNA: TGTGCCAGCAGGTGGACAGGGGCCGGCAATCAGCCCCAGCATTTT; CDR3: CASRWTGAGNQPQHF
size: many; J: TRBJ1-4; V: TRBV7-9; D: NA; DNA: TGTGCCAGCAGCTTGGTCCATATGGGTGAAAAACTGTTTTTT; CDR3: CASSLVHMGEKLFF
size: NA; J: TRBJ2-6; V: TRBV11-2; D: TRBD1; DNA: TGTGCCAGCAGCTCAAACAGGGGGTCTGGGGCCAACGTCCTGACTTTC; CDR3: CASSSNRGSGANVLTF
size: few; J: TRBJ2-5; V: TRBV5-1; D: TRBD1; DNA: TGCGCCAGCAGCTTGGCCGCGGACAGGGAAGAGACCCAGTACTTC; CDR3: CASSLAADREETQYF
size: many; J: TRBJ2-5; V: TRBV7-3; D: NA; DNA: TGTGCCAGCAGCCCGCAGGGGGGGGGCCTAGGTGGGCAAGAGACCCAGTACTTC; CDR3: CASSPQGGGLGGQETQYF
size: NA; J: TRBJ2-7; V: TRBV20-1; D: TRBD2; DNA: TGCAGTGCCCGGGGACTAGCGGGGCCTTACGAGCAGTACTTC; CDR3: CSARGLAGPYEQYF
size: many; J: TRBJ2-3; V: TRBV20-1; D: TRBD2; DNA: TGCAGTGCTAGAGATTTGGCGGGAGGACGGACAGATACGCAGTATTTT; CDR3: CSARDLAGGRTDTQYF
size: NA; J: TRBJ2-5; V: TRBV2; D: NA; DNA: TGTGCCAGCAGTGATTATCCGGACGGAAGAAAAGAGACCCAGTACTTC; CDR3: CASSDYPDGRKETQYF
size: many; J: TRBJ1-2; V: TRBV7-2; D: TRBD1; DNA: TGTGCCAGCAGCCGCGGACAGGGAGAAACGGGTGGCTACACCTTC; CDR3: CASSRGQGETGGYTF
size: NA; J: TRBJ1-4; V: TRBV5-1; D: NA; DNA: TGTGCCAGCAGCCTTAGTAGCGGGGCAACTAATGAAAAACTGTTTTTT; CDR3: CASSLSSGATNEKLFF
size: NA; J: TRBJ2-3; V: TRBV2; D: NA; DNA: TGTGCCAGCAGTGTGGATGAGCAGTATTTT; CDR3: CASSVDEQYF
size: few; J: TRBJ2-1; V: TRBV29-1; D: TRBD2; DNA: TGCAGCGTTGACAGTAGGCCTAGCGGGAGGATTGATGAGCAGTTCTTC; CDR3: CSVDSRPSGRIDEQFF
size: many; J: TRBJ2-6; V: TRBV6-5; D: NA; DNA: TGTGCCAGCAGTTACATGAGATCTGGGGCCAACGTCCTGACTTTC; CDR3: CASSYMRSGANVLTF
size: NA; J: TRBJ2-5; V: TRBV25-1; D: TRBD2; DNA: TGTGCCAGCAGTGAACAGCGGGGGGCCTCGGAGACCCAGTACTTC; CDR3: CASSEQRGASETQYF
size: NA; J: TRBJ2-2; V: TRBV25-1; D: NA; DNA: TGTGCCGACGCAGGGTTAGGGACCGGGGAGCTGTTTTTT; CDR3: CADAGLGTGELFF
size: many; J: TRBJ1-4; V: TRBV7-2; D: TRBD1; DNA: TGTGCCAGCAGCGCGCGGACAGGGGAGGGTGAAAAACTGTTTTTT; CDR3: CASSARTGEGEKLFF
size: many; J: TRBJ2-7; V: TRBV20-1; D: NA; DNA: TGCAGTGCTAGAGAGGGGGCTTCAGGGCAGTACTTC; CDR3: CSAREGASGQYF
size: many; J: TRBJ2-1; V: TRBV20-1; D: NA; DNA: TGCAGTGCTAGAGATCTGGACGAAAACAGCTACAATGAGCAGTTCTTC; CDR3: CSARDLDENSYNEQFF
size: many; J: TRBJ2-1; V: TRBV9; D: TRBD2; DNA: TGTGCCAGCAGCGTAGAGGCTAGCGGGGCCCCTCCCTACAATGAGCAGTTCTTC; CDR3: CASSVEASGAPPYNEQFF
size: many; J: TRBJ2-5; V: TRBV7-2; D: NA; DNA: TGTGCCAGCAGCCCGACCGAGACTATACGAGGGACCCAGTACTTC; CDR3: CASSPTETIRGTQYF
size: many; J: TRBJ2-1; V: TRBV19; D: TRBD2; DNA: TGTGCCAGTAGTATGGCGGGGGGGTATGAGCAGTTCTTC; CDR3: CASSMAGGYEQFF
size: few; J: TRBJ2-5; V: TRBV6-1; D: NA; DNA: TGTGCCAGCAGTGAAGGACAGGGAGGGGGAGTAGAGACCCAGTACTTC; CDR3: CASSEGQGGGVETQYF
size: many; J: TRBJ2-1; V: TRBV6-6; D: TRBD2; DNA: TGTGCCAGCAGGGCGGGGGAGTCCTACAATGAGCAGTTCTTC; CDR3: CASRAGESYNEQFF
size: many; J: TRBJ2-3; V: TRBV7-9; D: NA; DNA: TGTGCCAGCAGCGGGTCGACACAAATCACAGATACGCAGTATTTT; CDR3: CASSGSTQITDTQYF
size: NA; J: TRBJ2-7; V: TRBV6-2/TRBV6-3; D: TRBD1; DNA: TGTGCCAGCGGACAGGGGTTTAACTACGAGCAGTACTTC; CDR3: CASGQGFNYEQYF
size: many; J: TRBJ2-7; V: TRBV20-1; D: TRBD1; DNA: TGCAGTGCTAGAGATCGGGCAGGGGGAAACGAGCAGTACTTC; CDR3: CSARDRAGGNEQYF
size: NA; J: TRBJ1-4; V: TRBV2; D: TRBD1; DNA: TGTGCCAGCAGTAGACAGGGTTATAATGAAAAACTGTTTTTT; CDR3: CASSRQGYNEKLFF
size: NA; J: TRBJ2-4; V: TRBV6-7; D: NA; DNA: TGTGCCAGCAGCCAAGGGGCAGAAAAAAACATTCAGTACTTC; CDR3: CASSQGAEKNIQYF
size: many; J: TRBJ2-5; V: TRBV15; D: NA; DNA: TGTGCCACCAGCAGTCCCCTCCAGGGGGGTGTGGAGACCCAGTACTTC; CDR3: CATSSPLQGGVETQYF
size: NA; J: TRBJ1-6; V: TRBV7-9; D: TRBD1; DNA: TGTGCCAGCCGCGGACAGGGAACACCCCTCCACTTT; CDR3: CASRGQGTPLHF
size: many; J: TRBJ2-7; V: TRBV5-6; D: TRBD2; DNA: TGTGCCAGCAGCCCTACCTCTAGCGGGAACCATGCCTACGAGCAGTACTTC; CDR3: CASSPTSSGNHAYEQYF
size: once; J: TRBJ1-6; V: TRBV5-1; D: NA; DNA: TGCGCCAGCAGACTAGGTCAGGAGAATTCCCCCCTCCACTTT; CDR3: CASRLGQENSPLHF
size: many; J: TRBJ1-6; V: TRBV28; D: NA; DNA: TGTGCCAGCAGTGGTTTCACGATCATTCGCCATTCACCCCTCCACTTT; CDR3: CASSGFTIIRHSPLHF
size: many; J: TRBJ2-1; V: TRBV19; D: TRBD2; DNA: TGTGCCAGTCAAACGCGGGGGGGCCGCGATGAGCAGTTCTTC; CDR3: CASQTRGGRDEQFF
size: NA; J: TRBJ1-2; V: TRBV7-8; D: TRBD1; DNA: TGTGCCAGCAGCTTTAGCCAGGGGGCGGGGGGCTACACCTTC; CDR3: CASSFSQGAGGYTF
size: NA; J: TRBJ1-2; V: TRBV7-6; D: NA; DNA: TGTGCTAGCAGCTTGGAGGCAGGCGAAGACTATGGCTACCCCTTC; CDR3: CASSLEAGEDYGYPF
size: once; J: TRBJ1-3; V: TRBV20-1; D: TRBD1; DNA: TGCAGTGCTAGTGTGACAGGGCAAGCGGGAAACACCATATATTTT; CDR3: CSASVTGQAGNTIYF
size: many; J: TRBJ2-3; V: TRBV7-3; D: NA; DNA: TGTGCCAGCAGCAATACACAGCCAGATACGCAGTATTTT; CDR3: CASSNTQPDTQYF
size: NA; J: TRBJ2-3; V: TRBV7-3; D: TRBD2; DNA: TGTGCCAGCAGCTTAGCCGCGACTAGCGGGGGGGGTATAGATACGCAGTATTTT; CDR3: CASSLAATSGGGIDTQYF
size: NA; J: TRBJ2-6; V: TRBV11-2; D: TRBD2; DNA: TGTGCCAGCAGCTCTCGGGCGGGGGGGCCAGGGGCCAACGTCCTGACTTTC; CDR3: CASSSRAGGPGANVLTF
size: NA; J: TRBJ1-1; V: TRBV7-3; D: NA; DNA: TGTGCCAGCAGCTTATTCCCGGACGGAATCACTGAAGCTTTCTTT; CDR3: CASSLFPDGITEAFF
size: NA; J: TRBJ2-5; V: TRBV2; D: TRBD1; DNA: TGTGCCAGCAGGGGGGGACAGGGCGGTCACGAGACCCAGTACTTC; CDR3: CASRGGQGGHETQYF
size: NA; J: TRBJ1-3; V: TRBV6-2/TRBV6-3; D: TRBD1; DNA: TGTGCCAGCAACGGACAGGGGGCAAAGAGGAACACCATATATTTT; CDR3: CASNGQGAKRNTIYF
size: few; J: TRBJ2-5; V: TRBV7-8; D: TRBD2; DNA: TGTGCCAGCAGCTCCGGGACTACAAGGCGAGAGACCCAGTACTTC; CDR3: CASSSGTTRRETQYF
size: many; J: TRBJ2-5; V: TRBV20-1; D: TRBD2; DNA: TGCAGTGTTTCTACGGGGGGGTCCCAAGAGACCCAGTACTTC; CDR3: CSVSTGGSQETQYF
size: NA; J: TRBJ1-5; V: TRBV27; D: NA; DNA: TGTGCCAGCAGTTGGCACAGGAGCAATCAGCCCCAGCATTTT; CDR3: CASSWHRSNQPQHF
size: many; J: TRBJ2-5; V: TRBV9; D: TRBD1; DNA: TGTGCCAGCAGCCCCACAGGGGTCCAAGAGACCCAGTACTTC; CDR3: CASSPTGVQETQYF
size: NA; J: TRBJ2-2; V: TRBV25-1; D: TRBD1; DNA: TGTGCCAGCAGTGCCCGACAGGGGATCGGGGAGCTGTTTTTT; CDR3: CASSARQGIGELFF
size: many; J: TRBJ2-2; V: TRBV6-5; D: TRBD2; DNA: TGTGCCAGCAGTTACCTGGCGGGAGGCACCGGGGAGCTGTTTTTT; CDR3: CASSYLAGGTGELFF
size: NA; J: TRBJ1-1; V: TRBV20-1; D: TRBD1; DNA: TGCAGTGCTAGAGATAGCCGGACAGGGAACACCATGAACACTGAAGCTTTCTTT; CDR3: CSARDSRTGNTMNTEAFF
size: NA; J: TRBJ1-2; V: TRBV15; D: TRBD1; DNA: TGTGCCACCAGCCGGGGACAGGGAGGCGGCTACACCTTC; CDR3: CATSRGQGGGYTF
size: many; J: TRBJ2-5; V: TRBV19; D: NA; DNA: TGTGCCAGTAGTATTAGGGCAGGGAAACAAGAGACCCAGTACTTC; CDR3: CASSIRAGKQETQYF
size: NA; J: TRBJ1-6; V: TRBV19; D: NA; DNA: TGTGCCAGTAGTCCTGAGAGAGGGGTCTCCTTCCACTTT; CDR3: CASSPERGVSFHF
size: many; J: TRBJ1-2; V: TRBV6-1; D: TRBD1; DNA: TGTGCCAGCAGCCACACGGACAGGGGGTCGAAGCCCTATGGCTACACCTTC; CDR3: CASSHTDRGSKPYGYTF
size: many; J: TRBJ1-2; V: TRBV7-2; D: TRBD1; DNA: TGTGCCAGCAGCCCAGTACAGGGGGCGCTTGGCTATGGCTACACCTTC; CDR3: CASSPVQGALGYGYTF